The subject of this entry is one TCR beta chain. The data belong to a study of T cell changes during pregnancy in multiple sclerosis. Data came from immunoSEQ multiplex PCR; TCRdb stores just in-frame clones and leaves some out. This table holds 45,000 to 65,000 clones, about 94% found once. CDR1 is SEHNR and CDR2 is FQNEAQ in the germline V gene (reference sequence). The V and J ends lost 5 bases and 4 bases respectively, with 17 bases between them. The CDR3 is 15 residues long. The sequences come from CD8+ T cells from peripheral blood mononuclear cells, collected in the third trimester of pregnancy. The chain couples TRBV7-9 to TRBJ2-5; possible D gene TRBD1, 5 bases. The sequence derives from a female donor with multiple sclerosis, enrolled in a pregnancy study. In nucleotides, the CDR3 is TGTGCCAGCAGCGACCCCTTTCAGGGCCGAGAGACCCAGTACTTC. It specifies CASSDPFQGRETQYF.